This TCR beta chain was captured by sequencing in a study of blood T cell repertoires in COVID-19. About the research overall: Samples taken during acute and convalescent COVID-19 were collected in the United States, Italy and Spain. PBMCs, B-cell-depleted T cells, or T cells were the source of the cDNA or gDNA that made up the material.

This clone was observed a handful of times. This CDR3 comprises 14 residues. Looked up from germline, CDR1 is LNHDA and CDR2 is SQIVND (reference sequence). V lost 6 bases and J lost 1, with 10 bases in between. Under the authors' procedure: Amplification from reference gene primers served as the basis for estimated nucleated cell counts. The assay was immunoSEQ multiplex PCR, and TCRdb's table has in-frame clones only and misses some. The V and J calls and clone size were taken over from that table, and D and trimming were inferred from the DNA. The sample contains some 93,000 clones, more than 75% of which appear only once.

The chain uses TRBV19 and TRBJ1-5; D gene ambiguous. Material: peripheral blood. The source is a man aged 50-60 years with acute or convalescent COVID-19. In DNA, the CDR3 is TGTGCCAGTAGAAGCGGGATGAGCAATCAGCCCCAGCATTTT. Its translation is CASRSGMSNQPQHF.